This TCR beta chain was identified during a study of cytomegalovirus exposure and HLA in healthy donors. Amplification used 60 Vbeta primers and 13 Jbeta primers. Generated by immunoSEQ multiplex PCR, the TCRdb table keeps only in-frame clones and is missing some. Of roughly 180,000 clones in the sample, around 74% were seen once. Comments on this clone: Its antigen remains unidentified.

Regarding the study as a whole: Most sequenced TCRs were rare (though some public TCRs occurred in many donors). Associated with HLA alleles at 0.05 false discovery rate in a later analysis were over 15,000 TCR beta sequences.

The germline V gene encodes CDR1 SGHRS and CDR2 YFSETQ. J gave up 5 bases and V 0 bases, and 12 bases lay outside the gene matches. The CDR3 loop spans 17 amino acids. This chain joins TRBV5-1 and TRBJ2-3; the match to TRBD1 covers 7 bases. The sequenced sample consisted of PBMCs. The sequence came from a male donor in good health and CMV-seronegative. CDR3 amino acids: CASSLARQGVGLDTQYF. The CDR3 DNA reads TGCGCCAGCAGCTTGGCCCGACAGGGCGTTGGTCTAGATACGCAGTATTTT.